This TCR beta chain was recovered during a study of TET2 disruption in CD19-targeted CAR T cells (dated by TCRdb to between 2018 and 2020). At the level of the whole study: Sample numbers were set by the original clinical trial design and sample availability, with no additional inclusion criteria. Study-wide conclusions, independent of this receptor: Conclusions about the CAR T cells of the patient were based on extensive analysis of a single subject.

Interpreted using the paper, the treatment or condition label stands for: autologous CTL019 cells: CD19 CAR with 4-1BB and CD3 zeta domains. TCR zeta and 4-1BB costimulatory signaling domains were built into the CD19 CAR. T cells for CTL019 manufacturing were collected from peripheral blood by means of leukapheresis. The DNeasy Blood and Tissue Kit was used to extract genomic DNA from pre-infusion T cells, peripheral blood, or sorted post-infusion T cells. As concerns this clone: Its antigen specificity is not known.

Deep sequencing of the TCR beta chain was done using the immunoSEQ assay. The published analysis was carried out like this. Clonotype frequencies were computed using only productive TCR beta rearrangements. This is the immuneACCESS table as TCRdb keeps it, with only in-frame sequences that have V and J called. A part of the clones is gone; compared with another copy, unresolved V genes explain less than half, and the rest is unexplained. Clonal size and the V and J genes are those of that table, whereas D and trimming came from the DNA. The table kept for this sample lists under 30,000 clones. Under 2.5% of the sample rests with the top ten. The origin of this receptor is a man between 70 and 80 years old with chronic lymphocytic leukemia. The sample consisted of CD8- CAR+ T cells sorted from cultured blood T cells, taken for CD19 CAR T cell therapy. In the paper's terms, the cell subset or site label means: CD8-negative CAR-positive T cells from the infusion product.

The CDR3 bases that were read are TGCAGTGCTAGGGACCCAGGACTGCTTAATTCACCC. It translates as CSARDPGLLNSP. The CDR3 as a whole reads CSARDPGLLNSPLHF. The V and J segments used are TRBV20-1 and TRBJ1-6, with the D gene uncertain. Coverage ceases 3 residues before the CDR3 finishes, and the germline J gene fills in the end. CDR1 DFQATT and CDR2 SNEGSKA were looked up in the germline V gene (reference sequence). V gives up 3 bases and J gives up 6 bases, and the segment between their germline ends measures 15 bases. From the cysteine through the phenylalanine, the CDR3 covers 15 amino acids. The 36 bases shown cover part of the CDR3, and their frame starts at base 1.